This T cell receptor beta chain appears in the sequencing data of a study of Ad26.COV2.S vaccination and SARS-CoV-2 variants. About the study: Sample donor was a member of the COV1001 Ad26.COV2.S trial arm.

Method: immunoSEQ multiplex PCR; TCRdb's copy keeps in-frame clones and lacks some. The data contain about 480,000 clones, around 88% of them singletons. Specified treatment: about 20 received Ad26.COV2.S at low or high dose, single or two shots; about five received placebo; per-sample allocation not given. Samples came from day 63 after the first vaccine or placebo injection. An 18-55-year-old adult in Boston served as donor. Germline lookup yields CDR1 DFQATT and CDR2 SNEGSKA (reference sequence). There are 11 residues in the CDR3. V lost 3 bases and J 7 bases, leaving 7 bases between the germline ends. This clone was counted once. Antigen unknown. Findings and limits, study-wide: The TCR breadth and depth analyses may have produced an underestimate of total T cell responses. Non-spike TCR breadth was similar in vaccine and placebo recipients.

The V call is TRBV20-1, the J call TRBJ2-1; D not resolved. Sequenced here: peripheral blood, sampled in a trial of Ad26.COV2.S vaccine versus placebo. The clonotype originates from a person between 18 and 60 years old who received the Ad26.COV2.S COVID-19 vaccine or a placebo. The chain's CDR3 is CSASNRNEQFF. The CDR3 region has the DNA TGCAGTGCTAGTAATCGAAATGAGCAGTTCTTC.